Below, 20 T cell receptor beta chains from the same sample are listed, as sequenced in a study of human T cells and chemical hapten exposure (dated by TCRdb to the early 2020s). The sample's time point label, decoded: pre-sensitization, week 0. Interpreted using the paper, the treatment or condition label stands for: therapeutic diphenylcyclopropenone sensitization with weekly scalp DPC. Receptor libraries were prepared by RACE. The sequencing machine was a NextSeq 500. Using fastp at Q25 and MiXCR, TCRdb reprocessed the public reads and kept productive beta chains. Merged by CDR3 protein, the rows form single entries marked with the most common genes and DNA. This sample is represented by about 380,000 distinct CDR3 sequences; 5% to 6.5% of them were singletons. 2.6% of the sample is taken by the ten largest. The sequenced sample was whole blood, obtained in connection with sensitization to the hapten diphenylcyclopropenone (DPC). These receptors came from a woman in her 50s with alopecia areata. Some clones in this sample may be carry-over from other donors' samples.

This clonotype was seen ten or more times. CDR3 in DNA: TGTGCCAGCAGCTCCCGGACTAGCGGGAGCGATACGCAGTATTTT. Protein product: CASSSRTSGSDTQYF. This sequence joins TRBV5-4 and TRBJ2-3; 13 bases agree with TRBD2. The CDR3 spans 15 residues. Germline V gene data show CDR1 as SGHNT and CDR2 as YYREEE (reference sequence). With 3 bases clipped from V and 6 bases from J, the junction kept 4 bases outside the gene matches. Variable domain in full (rest from reference TRBV5-4 and TRBJ2-3): ETGVTQSPTHLIKTRGQQVTLRCSSQSGHNTVSWYQQALGQGPQFIFQYYREEENGRGNFPPRFSGLQFPNYSSELNVNALELDDSALYLCASSSRTSGSDTQYFGPGTRLTVL.

This clonotype was recorded many times. The chain has TRBV12-3 or TRBV12-4 and TRBJ2-1, with D possibly being TRBD1 (6 bases). CDR3 size: 17 residues. Trimming removed 4 bases at V and 3 bases at J, with 19 bases between. This chain's CDR3 is CASSSTPGGRGYNEQFF. The DNA for the CDR3 is TGTGCCAGCAGTTCTACGCCCGGAGGCAGGGGCTACAATGAGCAGTTCTTC.

The chain recombines TRBV29-1 with TRBJ2-5, with 8 bases lining up with TRBD1. Germline values: CDR1 SQVTM, CDR2 ANQGSEA. V shed 6 bases, J shed 4 bases, and the junction held 7 bases outside the gene matches. The CDR3 is made up of 13 amino acids. CDR3 sequence: CSVYTGTGETQYF. The CDR3 DNA sequence: TGCAGCGTATACACAGGGACAGGAGAGACCCAGTACTTC.

This clonotype was seen at least ten times. This chain links TRBV20-1 with TRBJ2-3; D gene uncertain. The CDR3 has 13 amino acids. V lost 5 bases to trimming and J lost 0 bases, with 9 bases between them. CDR1 is DFQATT, CDR2 SNEGSKA, per germline (reference sequence). The CDR3 DNA sequence: TGCAGTGCTGACGGATTTAGCACAGATACGCAGTATTTT. Its translation: CSADGFSTDTQYF.

Many counts were recorded for this clonotype. V gene TRBV25-1 combines with J gene TRBJ2-1, with D tentatively TRBD2 (6 bases). Germline CDR1 is MGHDK and CDR2 is SYGVNS. V was pared by 2 bases and J by 7 bases, with 15 bases between. This CDR3 spans 15 amino acids. As DNA, the CDR3 is TGTGCCAGCAGTGAACTCCGGGGAGGAGGTAATGAGCAGTTCTTC. Protein: CASSELRGGGNEQFF.

This clonotype occurred a few times. The chain has TRBV6-2 or TRBV6-3 and TRBJ2-7; TRBD2 matches at 9 bases. CDR1 is MNHEY and CDR2 is SVGEGT in the germline V gene. CDR3 length: 15 amino acids. Trimming took 0 bases from V and 4 from J; bases not matched to a gene: 4. CDR3 sequence (DNA): TGTGCCAGCAGTTACTCTGCAGCGGGAGGATACGAGCAGTACTTC. As protein: CASSYSAAGGYEQYF.

This clonotype was seen a few times. The V call is TRBV7-2, the J call TRBJ2-3, with 10 bases identical to TRBD1. Germline assignment: CDR1 SGHTA and CDR2 FQGNSA. V shed 5 bases and J 5 bases; nucleotides not matched to a gene: 10. CDR3 length: 16 amino acids. The CDR3 nucleotides read TGTGCCAGCAGCCGGGACAGGGGAGGTTCGGGAGATACGCAGTATTTT. It is translated as CASSRDRGGSGDTQYF.

This clonotype appeared many times. The CDR3 nucleotides read TGTGCCAGCAGCCTACGTCGGACTAGCGGCGACGAGCAGTACTTC. Translation gives CASSLRRTSGDEQYF. V usage is TRBV3-1 and J usage is TRBJ2-7; the match to TRBD2 covers 10 bases. V lost 4 bases to trimming and J lost 5 bases; unmatched junction nucleotides: 8. CDR1 LGHDT and CDR2 YNNKEL come from the germline V gene (reference sequence). The CDR3 spans 15 residues.

The sample holds many counts of this clonotype. The J gene is TRBJ2-1, the V gene TRBV7-9; 10 nucleotides match TRBD2. The CDR3 sequence is 15 residues long. From germline, CDR1 is SEHNR and CDR2 FQNEAQ (reference sequence). V was pared by 5 bases and J by 6 bases, with 7 bases of the junction left unmatched. CDR3 coding DNA: TGTGCCAGCAGCCAGGGGACTAGCGTTACCAATGAGCAGTTCTTC. Translation: CASSQGTSVTNEQFF.

This clonotype was observed at least ten times. The chain is built from TRBV29-1 and TRBJ2-1; D possibly corresponds to TRBD2 (5 bases). From germline, CDR1 is SQVTM and CDR2 ANQGSEA. Trimming shortened V by 0 bases and J by 7 bases, and 7 bases separated the two germline ends. The CDR3 has 12 residues. CDR3 loop: CSVEDRGNEQFF. The CDR3 DNA follows: TGCAGCGTTGAAGATCGAGGGAATGAGCAGTTCTTC.

The sample holds a few counts of this clonotype. The chain links TRBV6-6 to TRBJ1-5, with TRBD1 matching over 8 bases. V trimming: 2 bases; J trimming: 1 base; junction bases outside the gene matches: 1. CDR1 MNHNY and CDR2 SVGAGI come from the germline V gene (reference sequence). There are 15 residues in the CDR3. The CDR3 loop is CASSYRTGSNQPQHF. Written as DNA, the CDR3 is TGTGCCAGCAGTTACCGGACAGGGAGCAATCAGCCCCAGCATTTT.

This clonotype was recorded at least ten times. The gene calls are TRBV21-1 and TRBJ2-7; TRBD2 is the table's D call, not checked against the DNA. TRBV21-1 is a pseudogene. The CDR3 totals 16 residues. CDR3 in amino acids: CASSWEGIPPFYEQYF. The CDR3 region has the DNA TGTGCCAGCAGCTGGGAGGGAATCCCCCCCTTTTACGAGCAGTACTTC.

The V call is TRBV20-1, the J call TRBJ2-7, with 9 positions matching TRBD1. Unmatched junction bases numbered 13, after V lost 5 bases and J lost 5 bases. From germline, CDR1 is DFQATT and CDR2 SNEGSKA (reference sequence). This CDR3 contains 15 residues. The CDR3 protein is CSAVHAGTGKDEQYF. The CDR3 DNA reads TGCAGTGCTGTTCATGCCGGGACAGGGAAGGACGAGCAGTACTTC.

This clonotype was seen ten or more times. The chain recombines TRBV28 with TRBJ2-3, with 7 bases identical to TRBD2. V shed 8 bases, J shed 4 bases, and the junction held 18 bases outside the gene matches. The CDR3 runs 17 residues. Germline-derived CDR1 and CDR2 are MDHEN and SYDVKM. This chain's CDR3 is CASGRIGGRGGADTQYF. The CDR3 bases are TGTGCCAGCGGGAGGATAGGCGGGAGAGGAGGCGCAGATACGCAGTATTTT.

This clonotype was found a few times. J is TRBJ2-3 and V is TRBV20-1; the D is unclear. This CDR3 region has 14 residues. V lost 4 bases and J lost 0, with 11 bases in between. Germline CDR1 reads DFQATT; CDR2 reads SNEGSKA (reference sequence). The CDR3 DNA follows: TGCAGTGCTACTAGAGGCTCTAGCACAGATACGCAGTATTTT. Encoded protein: CSATRGSSTDTQYF.

The rearrangement links TRBV29-1 to TRBJ2-3, with 8 bases aligning to TRBD1. With V trimmed by 3 bases and J by 5 bases, 10 bases remained unmatched. The CDR3 covers 15 residues. Germline V CDR1 and CDR2: SQVTM, ANQGSEA. For the CDR3, the DNA is TGCAGCGTTGAGGCCCCCCAGGGGGCGGGAGATACGCAGTATTTT. This translates into CSVEAPQGAGDTQYF.

This clonotype was observed a few times. The CDR3 DNA sequence: TGTGCCACCAGCAGAGATAAGGCAAGGGGCACTGAAGCTTTCTTT. Translation gives CATSRDKARGTEAFF. The V call is TRBV15, the J call TRBJ1-1, with D perhaps matching TRBD1 (5 bases). Germline CDR1 is LNHNV and CDR2 is YYDKDF (reference sequence). The CDR3 is made up of 15 amino acids. The ends were cut back, 0 bases at V and 4 bases at J, with 12 bases in the middle.

Only a few counts were recorded for this clonotype. The rearrangement links TRBV7-2 to TRBJ1-4; no reliable D call. Germline V gene lookup returns CDR1 SGHTA and CDR2 FQGNSA. This CDR3 contains 13 residues. V shed 4 bases and J shed 8 bases, with 11 bases lying between them. CDR3 in amino acids: CASSSGLEEKLFF. The CDR3 DNA sequence: TGTGCCAGCAGCTCCGGCCTGGAGGAAAAACTGTTTTTT.

The rearrangement links TRBV7-2 to TRBJ2-7; D call uncertain. The CDR3 covers 16 residues. Trimming took 5 bases from V and 2 from J, leaving 19 bases between them. The germline CDR1 and CDR2 sequences are SGHTA and FQGNSA. The chain's CDR3 is CASSPAAFGQTYEQYF. The CDR3 DNA reads as TGTGCCAGCAGCCCGGCGGCTTTTGGGCAGACCTACGAGCAGTACTTC.

The chain carries TRBV6-5 and TRBJ1-6; 8 bases fit TRBD1. Germline CDR1 MNHEY, CDR2 SVGAGI. Trimming removed 5 bases from V and 10 bases from J; junction bases left unmatched: 7. The CDR3 consists of 14 residues. The DNA for the CDR3 is TGTGCCAGCAGTGTCAGGGGGCGAACATCACCCCTCCACTTT. Protein sequence: CASSVRGRTSPLHF.